These 3 T cell receptor beta chains came from one sample sequenced in a study of CD8+ T cells in alopecia areata. Investigators isolated RNA and reverse transcribed it into cDNA to act as the sequencing template. Sequenced by immunoSEQ multiplex PCR; TCRdb stores in-frame clones only, minus some. The profile shows about 200,000 clones, 58% of them singletons. Treatment specified: oral pan-JAK inhibitor, 5-10 mg twice daily. This material consisted of CD4+ T cells sorted from blood, taken at week 24, from a patient treated with tofacitinib. Every receptor here comes from a human donor with alopecia areata.

V gene TRBV6-6 combines with J gene TRBJ1-5; 7 nucleotides line up with TRBD1. Germline lookup yields CDR1 MNHNY and CDR2 SVGAGI (reference sequence). The CDR3 contains 14 residues. The junction had 3 bases not matched to a gene; V was cut back by 6 bases and J by 1 base. The CDR3 loop is CASRGGDSNQPQHF. CDR3 DNA sequence: TGTGCCAGCAGAGGGGGCGACAGCAATCAGCCCCAGCATTTT.

The J gene is TRBJ2-7, the V gene TRBV5-1; possible D gene TRBD1, 5 bases. The germline gives CDR1 SGHRS, CDR2 YFSETQ. CDR3 length: 13 residues. Trimming stripped 2 bases from V and 3 bases from J, with 9 bases between. CDR3 sequence: CASSFDSYYEQYF. The CDR3 bases are TGCGCCAGCAGCTTTGACAGCTACTACGAGCAGTACTTC.

The rearrangement uses TRBV7-2 and TRBJ2-1, with 8 bases identical to TRBD1. There are 16 residues in the CDR3. Germline CDR1 is SGHTA and CDR2 is FQGNSA. Germline trimming cut 1 base from V and 6 bases from J; bases unmatched to any gene: 8. The CDR3 nucleotides read TGTGCCAGCAGCTTAGTTCAGGGGGCTCTTAGCAATGAGCAGTTCTTC. Its protein product is CASSLVQGALSNEQFF. The full variable domain, with the rest looked up from reference TRBV7-2 and TRBJ2-1, is GAGVSQSPSNKVTEKGKDVELRCDPISGHTALYWYRQSLGQGLEFLIYFQGNSAPDKSGLPSDRFSAERTGGSVSTLTIQRTQQEDSAVYLCASSLVQGALSNEQFFGPGTRLTVL.